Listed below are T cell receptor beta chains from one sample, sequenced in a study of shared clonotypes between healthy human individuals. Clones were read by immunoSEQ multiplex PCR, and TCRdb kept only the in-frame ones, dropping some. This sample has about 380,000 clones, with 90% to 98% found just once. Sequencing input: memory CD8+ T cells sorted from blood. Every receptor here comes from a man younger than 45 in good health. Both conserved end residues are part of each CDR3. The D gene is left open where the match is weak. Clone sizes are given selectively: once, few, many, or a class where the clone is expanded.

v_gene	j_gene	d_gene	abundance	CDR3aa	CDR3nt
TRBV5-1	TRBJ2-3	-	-	CAVISASTDTQYF	TGCGCAGTCATTAGCGCTAGCACAGATACGCAGTATTTT
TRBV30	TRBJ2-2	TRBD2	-	CAWKPSGRRTGELFF	TGTGCCTGGAAACCGAGCGGGAGGCGTACCGGGGAGCTGTTTTTT
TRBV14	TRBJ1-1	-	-	CASSHGGGNTEAFF	TGTGCCAGCAGCCATGGGGGAGGCAACACTGAAGCTTTCTTT
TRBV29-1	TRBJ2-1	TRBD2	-	CSAGTSGSSYNEQFF	TGCAGCGCAGGGACTAGCGGAAGCTCCTACAATGAGCAGTTCTTC
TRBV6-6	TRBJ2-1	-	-	CASCISRIGNEQFF	TGTGCCAGCTGTATCTCTAGGATTGGAAATGAGCAGTTCTTC
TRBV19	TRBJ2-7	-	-	CASSISWGTYEQYF	TGTGCCAGTAGTATCTCGTGGGGGACCTACGAGCAGTACTTC
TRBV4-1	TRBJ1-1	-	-	CASSQDVVPLWMDTRNTEAFF	TGCGCCAGCAGCCAAGATGTGGTGCCCCTTTGGATGGATACAAGAAACACTGAAGCTTTCTTT
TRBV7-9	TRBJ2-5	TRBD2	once	CASSLTSGRAQETQYF	TGTGCCAGCAGCTTGACTAGCGGGAGGGCCCAAGAGACCCAGTACTTC
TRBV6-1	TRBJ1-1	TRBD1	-	CASSERDRGRWAFF	TGTGCCAGCAGTGAAAGGGACAGGGGGAGATGGGCTTTCTTT
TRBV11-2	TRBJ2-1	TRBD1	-	CASSPTGAGANEQFF	TGTGCCAGCAGCCCGACAGGGGCCGGGGCCAATGAGCAGTTCTTC
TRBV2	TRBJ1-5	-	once	CASSTGLGQPQHF	TGTGCCAGCAGTACAGGGCTTGGTCAGCCCCAGCATTTT
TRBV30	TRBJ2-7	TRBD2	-	CAWSPYSGRAYEQYF	TGTGCCTGGAGCCCATATAGCGGGAGGGCCTACGAGCAGTACTTC
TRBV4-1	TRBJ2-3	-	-	CASSQVVAATDTQYF	TGCGCCAGCAGCCAAGTGGTAGCGGCCACAGATACGCAGTATTTT
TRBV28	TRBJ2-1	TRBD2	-	CASRPRGRTRAYNEQFF	TGTGCCAGCAGGCCGCGGGGGAGGACCAGGGCATACAATGAGCAGTTCTTC
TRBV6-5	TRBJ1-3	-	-	CASSYRRSSFGNTIYF	TGTGCCAGCAGTTACCGAAGGTCCTCTTTTGGAAACACCATATATTTT
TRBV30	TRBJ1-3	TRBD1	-	CAWTRTGPGNTIYF	TGTGCCTGGACCAGGACAGGGCCTGGAAACACCATATATTTT
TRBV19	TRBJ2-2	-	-	CASSIDGRNTGELFF	TGTGCCAGTAGTATAGATGGAAGGAACACCGGGGAGCTGTTTTTT